This T cell receptor (beta chain) was identified during a study of beta chain features in type 1 diabetes. Expressed TCRB transcripts were sequenced after all isolated RNA was converted to cDNA. Sequencing was performed with immunoSEQ multiplex PCR; in TCRdb, only in-frame clones are kept and a portion is missing. The sample carries hundreds of thousands of clones, more than 9.5% recorded once. The source is a woman in her 30s in good health. Sequencing used naive CD4+ T cells from blood.

In nucleotides, the CDR3 is TGTGCCAGCTCCCTTACTAGCGGGAGTGTTTACGAGCAGTACTTC. Amino acids: CASSLTSGSVYEQYF. The chain is built from TRBV18 and TRBJ2-7; 11 positions match TRBD2. The germline V gene encodes CDR1 KGHSH and CDR2 LQKENI. V was pared by 6 bases and J by 4 bases, with 8 bases of the junction left unmatched. The CDR3 contains 15 residues. Together with reference TRBV18 and TRBJ2-7, the CDR3 gives the full variable domain: NAGVMQNPRHLVRRRGQEARLRCSPMKGHSHVYWYRQLPEEGLKFMVYLQKENIIDESGMPKERFSAEFPKEGPSILRIQQVVRGDSAAYFCASSLTSGSVYEQYFGPGTRLTVT.